This T cell receptor (beta chain) came from a study of OX40 agonist ivuxolimab in advanced cancers. Whole-study context: Patients treated during dose escalation were battling hepatocellular carcinoma, melanoma, renal cell or head and neck cancer. Enrollees could have had prior anti-PD-1, anti-PD-L1 or anti-CTLA-4 therapy, which roughly 40% had received.

This table comes from immunoSEQ multiplex PCR, and its TCRdb copy is limited to in-frame clones, with some not included. This table holds 80,000 to 100,000 clones, roughly 87% found once. Germline V gives CDR1 SGHKS, CDR2 YYEKEE (reference sequence). Trimming shortened V by 0 bases and J by 4 bases, and 7 bases separated the two germline ends. The CDR3 extends over 13 amino acids. The source is an adult with an advanced solid tumor such as melanoma, head and neck, liver or kidney cancer. The V call is TRBV5-5, the J call TRBJ1-1; weak D call: TRBD1 (5 bases). Sequences were derived from CD4+ or CD8+ T cells sorted from blood, sampled in a trial of the OX40 agonist ivuxolimab. The CDR3 DNA reads as TGTGCCAGCAGCTTGGCAGGGATCACTGAAGCTTTCTTT. It translates to CASSLAGITEAFF.